This record concerns one T cell receptor (beta chain) sequence. Its antigen is unidentified. The CDR3 is made up of 11 amino acids. V was clipped by 5 bases and J by 9 bases; unmatched bases: 2. Per the germline V gene, CDR1 is GTSNPN and CDR2 is SVGIG (reference sequence). The data derive from a study of cytomegalovirus exposure and HLA in healthy donors. Amplification used 60 Vbeta primers and 13 Jbeta primers. Some clones are missing from TCRdb's copy, which holds only in-frame ones; the method was immunoSEQ multiplex PCR. The profile shows about 150,000 clones, 72% of them singletons. Study findings and constraints: The listing of 160 or so TCR beta chains classed them as cytomegalovirus-associated. For most TCR beta V segments, an earlier analysis put the productive rate at about 90% or about 30% of the time. Later on, an analysis tied approximately 17,000 TCR beta sequences to HLA alleles at 0.05 false discovery rate.

Sequencing input: PBMCs. This receptor was identified in a middle-aged man in good health and CMV-seronegative. V and J are TRBV30 and TRBJ1-2, with TRBD1 matching 11 bases. The chain's CDR3 is CAWGTGGSYTF. CDR3 nucleotide sequence: TGTGCCTGGGGGACAGGGGGGAGCTACACCTTC.